The 24 T cell receptor beta chains below all came from one sample that was sequenced in a study of blood T cell repertoires in COVID-19. Sequenced by immunoSEQ multiplex PCR; TCRdb stores in-frame clones only, minus some. The sample records approximately 500,000 clones, roughly nine tenths being singletons. The sample comprised peripheral blood. The receptors were gathered from a man aged 18 to 35 with COVID-19, enrolled during active disease.

This clone was observed once. The chain is built from TRBV7-8 and TRBJ1-6, with D perhaps matching TRBD1 (5 bases). V was shortened by 1 base and J by 3 bases, with 13 bases between the two germline ends. Germline V gene sequence: CDR1 SGHVS, CDR2 FQNEAQ. This CDR3 region has 17 residues. The CDR3 coding sequence is TGTGCCAGCAGCTTAGTCGTTTCGGGGGTCTATAATTCACCCCTCCACTTT. Protein product: CASSLVVSGVYNSPLHF.

The V gene is TRBV7-9, the J gene TRBJ1-2, with D possibly TRBD1 on 6 matching bases. CDR3 length: 15 amino acids. CDR1 is SEHNR, CDR2 FQNEAQ, per germline (reference sequence). Trimming removed 1 base at V and 6 bases at J, with 15 bases between. The CDR3 coding sequence is TGTGCCAGCAGCTTAGTTCCAGGGGAGTTAGATGGCTACACCTTC. This translates into CASSLVPGELDGYTF.

The genes are TRBV3-1 (or the pseudogene TRBV3-2) and TRBJ1-4, with D uncertain. CDR1 and CDR2 (germline): LGHDT, YNNKEL (reference sequence). The CDR3 totals 13 residues. With 6 bases removed from V and 5 bases from J, the gap between germline ends came to 10 bases. This CDR3 reads CASRKTQNEKLFF. Written as DNA, the CDR3 is TGTGCCAGCAGGAAGACACAAAATGAAAAACTGTTTTTT.

The chain is built from TRBV6-5 and TRBJ1-1, with 7 nucleotides matching TRBD1. This CDR3 comprises 15 residues. The V and J ends lost 7 bases and 2 bases, in that order; junction bases with no gene match: 10. The germline CDR1 and CDR2 sequences are MNHEY and SVGAGI. The CDR3 DNA reads TGTGCCAGCAAGGACAGGAGAAAACCTAACACTGAAGCTTTCTTT. Its protein product is CASKDRRKPNTEAFF.

The chain has TRBV30 and TRBJ2-1; weak D call: TRBD2 (9 bases). The ends were cut back, 3 bases at V and 7 bases at J, with 19 bases in the middle. This CDR3 spans 15 amino acids. Per the germline V gene, CDR1 is GTSNPN and CDR2 is SVGIG (reference sequence). The CDR3 DNA reads TGTGCCTGGAGCGACAGGGGACTAGCTGGGAATGAGCAGTTCTTC. The encoded protein is CAWSDRGLAGNEQFF.

The rearrangement uses TRBV27 and TRBJ2-1, with D possibly being TRBD1 (5 bases). The CDR3 loop spans 15 amino acids. The V end lost 5 bases, the J end lost 4 bases, and 15 bases lay between the germline ends. Germline assignment: CDR1 MNHEY and CDR2 SMNVEV (reference sequence). Written as DNA, the CDR3 is TGTGCCAGCAGTCTTTGGACAACACCGTACAATGAGCAGTTCTTC. It is translated as CASSLWTTPYNEQFF.

The chain uses TRBV5-5 and TRBJ2-7; a weak D match, TRBD1 (5 bases). V was clipped by 3 bases and J by 5 bases, with 27 bases between them. The CDR3 length is 18 residues. Germline CDR1 reads SGHKS; CDR2 reads YYEKEE (reference sequence). The chain's CDR3 is CASSSIDSPAFRSHEQYF. CDR3 DNA sequence: TGTGCCAGCAGCTCCATTGACAGCCCAGCGTTCCGATCCCACGAGCAGTACTTC.

The rearrangement joins TRBV27 to TRBJ1-1; TRBD1 aligns across 8 bases. This CDR3 comprises 12 residues. From germline, CDR1 is MNHEY and CDR2 SMNVEV (reference sequence). V gave up 3 bases and J gave up 10 bases; unmatched junction bases: 4. The CDR3 DNA is TGTGCCAGCAGTTTGGGGACAGGTCCAGCTTTCTTT. This codes for CASSLGTGPAFF.

The rearrangement joins TRBV3-1 (or the pseudogene TRBV3-2) to TRBJ2-7, with 12 bases lining up with TRBD1. Germline CDR1 LGHDT, CDR2 YNNKEL (reference sequence). V dropped 4 bases and J dropped 6; count of bases not matched to a gene: 4. CDR3 length equals 14 residues. CDR3 sequence reads: CASSPRDRGPEQYF. As DNA, the CDR3 is TGTGCCAGCAGCCCACGGGACAGGGGGCCCGAGCAGTACTTC.

The V and J genes are TRBV5-4 and TRBJ2-7; 11 nucleotides line up with TRBD1. The CDR3 is 15 residues long. Trimming at V came to 4 bases and at J to 5 bases, leaving 8 bases not matched to a gene. Germline loops: CDR1 SGHNT, CDR2 YYREEE (reference sequence). CDR3 in amino acids: CASSAVGQGADEQYF. In DNA form, the CDR3 reads TGTGCCAGCAGCGCGGTTGGACAGGGGGCGGACGAGCAGTACTTC.

The rearrangement uses TRBV7-8 and TRBJ2-2; the D gene is possibly TRBD2 (5 bases). Trimming stripped 1 base from V and 4 bases from J, with 13 bases between. Germline V gives CDR1 SGHVS, CDR2 FQNEAQ. The CDR3 runs to 16 residues. The DNA of the CDR3 is TGTGCCAGCAGCTTAGGCCCAGCCCGGGGCACCGGGGAGCTGTTTTTT. It encodes CASSLGPARGTGELFF.

CDR3 protein: CASSYSRLAGGEQYF. CDR3 nucleotides: TGTGCCAGCAGCTATAGTAGACTAGCGGGCGGCGAGCAGTACTTC. The chain couples TRBV21-1 to TRBJ2-7; no check of the table's D call, TRBD2, against the DNA was made. TRBV21-1 has pseudogene status. The CDR3 length is 15 residues.

As concerns this clone: Different DNA sequences within this sample yield the same CDR3. The chain combines TRBV7-6 with TRBJ2-5, with no clear D. Germline values: CDR1 SGHVS, CDR2 FNYEAQ. With 4 bases removed from V and 2 bases from J, the gap between germline ends came to 2 bases. This CDR3 is 11 amino acids long. The chain's CDR3 is CASSSQETQYF. In DNA form, the CDR3 reads TGTGCCAGCAGCTCACAAGAGACCCAGTACTTC.

CDR3 region: CASSSGLAAEQFF. CDR3 coding DNA: TGTGCCAGCAGCTCGGGACTAGCGGCTGAGCAGTTCTTC. The V call is TRBV7-8, the J call TRBJ2-1; 11 bases map to TRBD2. Germline V gene sequence: CDR1 SGHVS, CDR2 FQNEAQ. CDR3 length: 13 residues. V gave up 4 bases and J gave up 9 bases; unmatched junction bases: 2. The complete variable domain, with remaining parts taken from reference TRBV7-8 and TRBJ2-1, reads GAGVSQSPRYKVAKRGQDVALRCDPISGHVSLFWYQQALGQGPEFLTYFQNEAQLDKSGLPSDRFFAERPEGSVSTLKIQRTQQEDSAVYLCASSSGLAAEQFFGPGTRLTVL.

This clone was counted a single time. The chain joins TRBV10-2 to TRBJ2-7; a weak D match, TRBD1 (6 bases). V dropped 8 bases and J dropped 3 bases, with 11 bases sitting between them. Germline V gene data show CDR1 as WSHSY and CDR2 as SAAADI. The CDR3 runs 12 residues. The CDR3 coding sequence is TGCGCCAGCGGGGGCGGTTACTACGAGCAGTACTTC. Encoded protein: CASGGGYYEQYF.

This rearrangement joins TRBV6-5 to TRBJ2-7; 11 bases are shared with TRBD2. The junction had 3 bases not matched to a gene; V was cut back by 2 bases and J by 3 bases. This CDR3 spans 15 amino acids. In germline, CDR1 is MNHEY, CDR2 SVGAGI. DNA of the CDR3: TGTGCCAGCAGTTACGGGACTAGCGGTCTCTACGAGCAGTACTTC. Encoded protein: CASSYGTSGLYEQYF.

This chain connects TRBV12-3 or TRBV12-4 to TRBJ2-7, with D tentatively TRBD2 (6 bases). Between the trimmed V and J ends, which lost 6 bases and 11 bases, there was a span of 17 bases. The length of the CDR3 is 12 residues. The CDR3 reads CASRPYGGREYF. CDR3 DNA: TGTGCCAGCAGACCCTACGGGGGAAGGGAGTACTTC.

The chain has TRBV4-1 and TRBJ2-1; TRBD2 agrees at 8 bases. This CDR3 contains 14 residues. The V segment lost 6 bases and the J segment 3 bases; nucleotides outside the gene matches: 4. Germline CDR1 is MGHRA and CDR2 is YSYEKL. The CDR3 coding sequence is TGCGCCAGCAGTCCAGCGGGGGACTACAATGAGCAGTTCTTC. Translation: CASSPAGDYNEQFF.

The chain links TRBV19 to TRBJ2-2; 14 bases fit TRBD2. V gave up 4 bases and J gave up 2 bases; unmatched junction bases: 9. The CDR3 length is 19 residues. CDR1 is LNHDA, CDR2 SQIVND, per germline (reference sequence). The CDR3 coding sequence is TGTGCCAGTAGTAACCCGGGACTAGCGGGAGTTATCAACACCGGGGAGCTGTTTTTT. Its protein product is CASSNPGLAGVINTGELFF.

In this sample, this clone turned up a few times. The DNA for the CDR3 is TGTGCCAGCAGTCCCAGGGAAGAGGGCAATCAGCCCCAGCATTTT. It translates to CASSPREEGNQPQHF. The rearrangement links TRBV7-8 to TRBJ1-5; tentatively, D is TRBD1 (5 bases). The CDR3 totals 15 residues. The V end lost 6 bases, the J end lost 2 bases, and 14 bases lay between the germline ends. Germline loops: CDR1 SGHVS, CDR2 FQNEAQ.

The V gene is TRBV18, the J gene TRBJ2-1; no clear D. V was shortened by 3 bases and J by 5 bases, with 14 bases between the two germline ends. Germline assignment: CDR1 KGHSH and CDR2 LQKENI. The CDR3 consists of 15 residues. The CDR3 loop reads CASSPLSYLDNEQFF. The CDR3 DNA reads as TGTGCCAGCTCACCCCTAAGTTACTTGGACAATGAGCAGTTCTTC.

Only a few counts were recorded for this clone. The chain combines TRBV6-5 with TRBJ1-3, with D possibly TRBD1 on 5 matching bases. V shed 0 bases and J shed 4 bases, with 10 bases lying between them. The CDR3 is made up of 15 amino acids. The germline gives CDR1 MNHEY, CDR2 SVGAGI. This chain's CDR3 is CASSYSRTRGNTIYF. The CDR3 coding sequence is TGTGCCAGCAGTTACTCGAGGACACGAGGAAACACCATATATTTT.

The chain uses TRBV2 and TRBJ2-1, with D tentatively TRBD1 (5 bases). This CDR3 has 12 residues. With 4 bases removed from V and 9 bases from J, the gap between germline ends came to 10 bases. Germline lookup yields CDR1 SNHLY and CDR2 FYNNEI. The CDR3 DNA reads TGTGCCAGCAGTGGTGACAGTAGTGAGCAGTTCTTC. Residues: CASSGDSSEQFF. Looking up the rest from reference TRBV2 and TRBJ2-1 gives the full variable domain: EPEVTQTPSHQVTQMGQEVILRCVPISNHLYFYWYRQILGQKVEFLVSFYNNEISEKSEIFDDQFSVERPDGSNFTLKIRSTKLEDSAMYFCASSGDSSEQFFGPGTRLTVL.

The chain has TRBV2 and TRBJ1-1; 7 nucleotides line up with TRBD1. The CDR3 sequence is 13 residues long. After removal of 11 bases from V and 1 base from J, the junction contained 7 bases not matched to a gene. CDR1 and CDR2 (germline): SNHLY, FYNNEI. In DNA, the CDR3 is TGTGCCGGAAATACAGGGGAGAACACTGAAGCTTTCTTT. Translating it yields CAGNTGENTEAFF.